What follows is one T cell receptor (beta chain) and its context. Antigen: not known. The CDR3 spans 16 residues. Germline assignment: CDR1 SGDLS and CDR2 YYNGEE. V lost 4 bases to trimming and J lost 1 base, with 12 bases between them. Both peripheral blood and punch biopsies of lesional scalp skin were obtained from patients who had alopecia areata. RNA was extracted and reverse transcribed into cDNA as the sequencing template. Sequencing was performed with immunoSEQ multiplex PCR; in TCRdb, only in-frame clones are kept and a portion is missing. The data show about 140,000 clones, approximately 51% seen once. The record originates from a study of CD8+ T cells in alopecia areata. Looking at the study overall: Tofacitinib administration to treated patients was oral, at 5 to 10 mg twice daily.

Study observations and caveats: Patients shared TCRs less clearly than mice did, possibly for HLA-related reasons. Normal scalp showed lower clonality than lesional scalp, especially alopecia totalis/universalis.

The clonotype originates from a human donor with alopecia areata. The sample here was CD4+ T cells sorted from blood, taken at week 0. The chain recombines TRBV9 with TRBJ2-6; D tentatively fits TRBD1 or TRBD2 (5 bases each). Here the CDR3 reads CASSPRGGSGANVLTF. Here the CDR3 DNA reads TGTGCCAGCAGCCCGCGTGGGGGTTCTGGGGCCAACGTCCTGACTTTC. The full variable domain, with the rest looked up from reference TRBV9 and TRBJ2-6, is DSGVTQTPKHLITATGQRVTLRCSPRSGDLSVYWYQQSLDQGLQFLIQYYNGEERAKGNILERFSAQQFPDLHSELNLSSLELGDSALYFCASSPRGGSGANVLTFGAGSRLTVL.